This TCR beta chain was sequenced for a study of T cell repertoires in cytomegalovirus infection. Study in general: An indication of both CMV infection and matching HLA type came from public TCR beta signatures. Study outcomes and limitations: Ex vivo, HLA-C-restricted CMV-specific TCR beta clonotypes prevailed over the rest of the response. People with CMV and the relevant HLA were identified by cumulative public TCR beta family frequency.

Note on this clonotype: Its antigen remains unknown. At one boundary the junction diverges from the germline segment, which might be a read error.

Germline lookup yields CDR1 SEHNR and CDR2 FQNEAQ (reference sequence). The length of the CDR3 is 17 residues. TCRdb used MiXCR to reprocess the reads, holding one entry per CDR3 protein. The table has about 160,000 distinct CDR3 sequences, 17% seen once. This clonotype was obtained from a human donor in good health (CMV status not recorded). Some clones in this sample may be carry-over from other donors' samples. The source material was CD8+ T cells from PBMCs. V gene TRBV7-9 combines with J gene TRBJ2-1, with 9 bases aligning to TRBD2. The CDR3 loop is CASSSYLGTSRGNEQLF. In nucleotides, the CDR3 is TGTGCCAGCAGCTCCTACCTCGGGACTAGCCGGGGGAATGAGCAGCTCTTC.